These T cell receptor beta chains were read from a single sample in a study of T-cell memory formation after mild COVID-19. In TCRdb, the 5' RACE reads were re-called with MiXCR into one record per CDR3 protein. Of over 500,000 distinct CDR3 sequences in the sample, 15% to 20% were seen once. Sequenced input: PBMCs or a T cell subset sorted from them (not recorded which). The receptors were sampled from an adult woman who had mild COVID-19 (a few samples of this study predate the infection). Cell type and time point are not known. Each CDR3 is given with its conserved first and last residue. A D gene is named only where the DNA matches it firmly. Clone sizes are given selectively: once, few, many, or a class where the clone is expanded.

d_call,v_call,j_call,clone_size,cdr3_nt,cdr3_aa
TRBD2,TRBV25-1,TRBJ2-3,few,TGTGCCAGCAGTGTCAAAGCGGGAGTAGTGGATACGCAGTATTTT,CASSVKAGVVDTQYF
-,TRBV7-9,TRBJ2-7,few,TGTGCCAGCAGCTATAAGAGCGGGACAAATCCCTACGAGCAGTACTTC,CASSYKSGTNPYEQYF
-,TRBV6-5,TRBJ1-6,-,TGTGCCAGCAGTTACCGGGAAGGAATAAATTCACCCCTCCACTTT,CASSYREGINSPLHF
-,TRBV24-1,TRBJ1-2,-,TGTGCCACCAGTGAGGGTCGTTATGGCTACACCTTC,CATSEGRYGYTF
-,TRBV9,TRBJ2-3,-,TGTGCCAGCAGCACCAGACAGGTCACTAGCACAGATACGCAGTATTTT,CASSTRQVTSTDTQYF
-,TRBV7-6,TRBJ1-3,many,TGTGCCAGCAGCTTAGGTGGGGGGGTCTCTGGAAACACCATATATTTT,CASSLGGGVSGNTIYF
TRBD2,TRBV6-2/TRBV6-3,TRBJ2-7,-,TGTGCCAGCAGCCGAGTCCCCGGGACTAGTCACTACGAGCAGTACTTC,CASSRVPGTSHYEQYF
-,TRBV9,TRBJ1-2,-,TGTGCCAGCAGCGTAGGAATGAGGGACACCTACTATGGCTACACCTTC,CASSVGMRDTYYGYTF
-,TRBV10-3,TRBJ2-2,-,TGTGCCATCAGTGATTTGGGGACCGGGGAGCTGTTTTTT,CAISDLGTGELFF
-,TRBV10-3,TRBJ2-7,few,TGTGCCATCAGTGCTAGGGACGAGCAGTACTTC,CAISARDEQYF
-,TRBV7-2,TRBJ1-1,few,TGTGCCAGCAGCCCGTACAGTCGGTCTGAAGCTTTCTTT,CASSPYSRSEAFF
TRBD2,TRBV7-2,TRBJ2-7,many,TGTGCCAGCAGCTCGCGAGCGGGGCGATACGAGCAGTACTTC,CASSSRAGRYEQYF
TRBD2,TRBV29-1,TRBJ2-3,-,TGCAGCGTTCAAGGACTAGCGGGGGGACCCACAGATACGCAGTATTTT,CSVQGLAGGPTDTQYF
-,TRBV29-1,TRBJ1-1,-,TGCAGCGTTGAAGTCGTGAAGAACACTGAAGCTTTCTTT,CSVEVVKNTEAFF
TRBD1,TRBV20-1,TRBJ2-1,few,TGCAGTGCCCAACGACAGGGGGCTAGGAATGAGCAGTTCTTC,CSAQRQGARNEQFF
-,TRBV20-1,TRBJ2-1,few,TGCAGTGCTAGGGATCCGATGGCGGCCGGGGGGCAGTTCTTC,CSARDPMAAGGQFF